The clone carrying this T cell receptor (beta chain) was seen repeatedly, ten times or more. Its target is unknown. The sample belongs to a study of Graves' ophthalmopathy and Graves' hyperthyroidism. Points from the study as a whole: Most clonotypes expanded in thyroid above 0.001 frequency were present in blood too.

Transcripts of RNA were the source for amplifying TCR beta CDR3 regions. The first round was an RT-PCR with HTBI primers, and the second round was a multiplex PCR. Via MiXCR, TCRdb re-called the multiplex PCR reads, giving one row per CDR3 protein. The sample consists of a few hundred thousand distinct CDR3 sequences, approximately 15% of them appearing once. CDR3 length: 16 amino acids. CDR1 LGHDT and CDR2 YNNKEL come from the germline V gene (reference sequence). J gave up 8 bases and V 0 bases, and 12 bases lay outside the gene matches. The TCR sequence derives from a woman between 18 and 29 years old with stable Graves' hyperthyroidism. The rearrangement joins TRBV3-1 to TRBJ1-2, with 7 bases aligning to TRBD1. The material sequenced was peripheral blood. CDR3 DNA sequence: TGTGCCAGCAGCCAAGACTGGACAGGTGGAACTGGCGGCTACACCTTC. Amino acids: CASSQDWTGGTGGYTF.